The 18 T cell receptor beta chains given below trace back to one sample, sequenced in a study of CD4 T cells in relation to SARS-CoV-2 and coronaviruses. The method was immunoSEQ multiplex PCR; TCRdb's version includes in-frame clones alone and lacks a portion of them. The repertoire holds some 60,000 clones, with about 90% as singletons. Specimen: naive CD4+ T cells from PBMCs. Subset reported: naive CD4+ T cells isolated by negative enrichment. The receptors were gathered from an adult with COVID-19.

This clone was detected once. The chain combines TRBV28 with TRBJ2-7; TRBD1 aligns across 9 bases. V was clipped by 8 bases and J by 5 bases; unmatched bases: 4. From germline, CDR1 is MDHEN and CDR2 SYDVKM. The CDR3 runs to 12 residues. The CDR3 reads CASGTGFNEQYF. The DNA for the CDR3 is TGTGCCAGCGGGACAGGGTTCAACGAGCAGTACTTC.

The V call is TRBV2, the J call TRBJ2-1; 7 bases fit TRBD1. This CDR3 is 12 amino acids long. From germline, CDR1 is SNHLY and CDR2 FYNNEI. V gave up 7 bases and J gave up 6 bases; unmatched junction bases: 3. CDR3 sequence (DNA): TGTGCCAGCACCCGGGACAGCAATGAGCAGTTCTTC. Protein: CASTRDSNEQFF. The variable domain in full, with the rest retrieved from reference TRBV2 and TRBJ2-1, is EPEVTQTPSHQVTQMGQEVILRCVPISNHLYFYWYRQILGQKVEFLVSFYNNEISEKSEIFDDQFSVERPDGSNFTLKIRSTKLEDSAMYFCASTRDSNEQFFGPGTRLTVL.

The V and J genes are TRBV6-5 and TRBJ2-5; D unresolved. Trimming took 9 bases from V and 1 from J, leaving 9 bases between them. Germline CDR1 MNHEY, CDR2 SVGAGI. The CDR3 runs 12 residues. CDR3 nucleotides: TGTGCCAGTAACCGCCGCCAAGAGACCCAGTACTTC. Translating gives CASNRRQETQYF.

CDR3 bases: TGCAGTGCTAGTCAGGCGGGAAAGTATTCCTACGAGCAGTACTTC. Protein product: CSASQAGKYSYEQYF. This chain links TRBV20-1 with TRBJ2-7, with D tentatively TRBD2 (6 bases). CDR1 and CDR2 from the germline V gene are DFQATT and SNEGSKA (reference sequence). There are 15 residues in the CDR3. V lost 3 bases to trimming and J lost 1 base, with 16 bases between them.

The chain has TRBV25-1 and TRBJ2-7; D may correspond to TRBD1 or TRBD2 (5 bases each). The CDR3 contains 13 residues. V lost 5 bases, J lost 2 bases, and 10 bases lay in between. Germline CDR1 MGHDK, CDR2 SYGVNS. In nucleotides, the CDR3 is TGTGCCAGCAGTTGGGACGGCCCCTACGAGCAGTACTTC. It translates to CASSWDGPYEQYF.

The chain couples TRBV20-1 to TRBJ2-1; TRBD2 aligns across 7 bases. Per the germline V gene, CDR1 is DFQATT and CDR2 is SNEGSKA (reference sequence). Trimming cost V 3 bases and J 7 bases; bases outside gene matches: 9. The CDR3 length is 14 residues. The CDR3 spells CSASFGGGVNEQFF. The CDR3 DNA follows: TGCAGTGCTAGTTTTGGGGGAGGGGTGAATGAGCAGTTCTTC.

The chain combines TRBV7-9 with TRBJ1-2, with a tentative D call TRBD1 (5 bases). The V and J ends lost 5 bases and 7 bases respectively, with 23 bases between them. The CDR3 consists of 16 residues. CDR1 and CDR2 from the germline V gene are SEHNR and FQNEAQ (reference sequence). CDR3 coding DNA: TGTGCCAGCAGCCCAGGGCCCGGGGGAGGGCTTTTTGGCTACACCTTC. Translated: CASSPGPGGGLFGYTF.

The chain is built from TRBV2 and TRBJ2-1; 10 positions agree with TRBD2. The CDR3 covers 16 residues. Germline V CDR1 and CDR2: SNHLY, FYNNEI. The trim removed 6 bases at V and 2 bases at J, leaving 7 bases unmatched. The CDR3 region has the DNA TGTGCCAGCAGACAATTAGCGGGAGGCACCTACAATGAGCAGTTCTTC. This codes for CASRQLAGGTYNEQFF.

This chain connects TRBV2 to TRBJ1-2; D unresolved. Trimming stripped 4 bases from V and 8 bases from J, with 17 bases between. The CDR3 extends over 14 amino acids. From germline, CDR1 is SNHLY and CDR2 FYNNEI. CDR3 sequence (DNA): TGTGCCAGCAGTGTCGTTGGGGATTACGGCGGCTACACCTTC. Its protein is CASSVVGDYGGYTF.

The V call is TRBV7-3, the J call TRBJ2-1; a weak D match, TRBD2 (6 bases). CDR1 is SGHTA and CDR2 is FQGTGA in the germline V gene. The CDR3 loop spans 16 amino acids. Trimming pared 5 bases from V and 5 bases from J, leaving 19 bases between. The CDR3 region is CASSPHYGSGHNEQFF. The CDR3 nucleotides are TGTGCCAGCAGCCCCCATTACGGGAGTGGGCACAATGAGCAGTTCTTC. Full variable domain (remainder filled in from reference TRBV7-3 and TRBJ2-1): GAGVSQTPSNKVTEKGKYVELRCDPISGHTALYWYRQSLGQGPEFLIYFQGTGAADDSGLPNDRFFAVRPEGSVSTLKIQRTERGDSAVYLCASSPHYGSGHNEQFFGPGTRLTVL.

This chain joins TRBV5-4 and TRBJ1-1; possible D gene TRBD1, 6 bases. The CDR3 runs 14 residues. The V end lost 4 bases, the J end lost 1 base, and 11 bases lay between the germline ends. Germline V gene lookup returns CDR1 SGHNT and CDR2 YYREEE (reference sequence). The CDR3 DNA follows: TGTGCCAGCAGCCCCGCGACAGGGAACACTGAAGCTTTCTTT. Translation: CASSPATGNTEAFF. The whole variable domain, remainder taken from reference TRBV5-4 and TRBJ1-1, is ETGVTQSPTHLIKTRGQQVTLRCSSQSGHNTVSWYQQALGQGPQFIFQYYREEENGRGNFPPRFSGLQFPNYSSELNVNALELDDSALYLCASSPATGNTEAFFGQGTRLTVV.

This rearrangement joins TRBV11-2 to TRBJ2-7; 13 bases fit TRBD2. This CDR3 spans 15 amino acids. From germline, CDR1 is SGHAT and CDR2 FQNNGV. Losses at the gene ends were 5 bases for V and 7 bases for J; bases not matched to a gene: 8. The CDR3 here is CASSPRLAGGLEQYF. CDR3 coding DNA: TGTGCCAGCAGCCCTCGACTAGCGGGAGGCTTGGAGCAGTACTTC.

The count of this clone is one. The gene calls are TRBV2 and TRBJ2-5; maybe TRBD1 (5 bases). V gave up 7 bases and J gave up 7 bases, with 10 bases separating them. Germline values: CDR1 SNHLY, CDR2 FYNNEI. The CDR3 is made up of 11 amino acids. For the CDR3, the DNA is TGTGCCAGCATCAGGGAAGGGACCCAGTACTTC. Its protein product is CASIREGTQYF.

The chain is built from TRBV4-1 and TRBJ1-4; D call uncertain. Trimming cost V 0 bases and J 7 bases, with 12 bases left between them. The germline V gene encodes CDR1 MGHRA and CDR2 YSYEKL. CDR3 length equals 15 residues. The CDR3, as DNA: TGCGCCAGCAGCCAAGATCGGAGTTTGAGTGAAAAACTGTTTTTT. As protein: CASSQDRSLSEKLFF.

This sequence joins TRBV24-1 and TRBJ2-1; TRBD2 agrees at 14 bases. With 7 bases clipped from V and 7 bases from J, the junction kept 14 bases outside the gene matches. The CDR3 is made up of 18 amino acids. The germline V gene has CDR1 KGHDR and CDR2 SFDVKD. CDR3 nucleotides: TGTGCCACCAGAGCCGGGACTAGCGGGAGAGGTAGACTGAATGAGCAGTTCTTC. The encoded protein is CATRAGTSGRGRLNEQFF.

The CDR3 DNA is TGTGCCAGCAGTTTACCCGGACAGGGAGGCCAGCCCCAGCATTTT. Its protein is CASSLPGQGGQPQHF. The chain couples TRBV28 to TRBJ1-5; 8 bases are a match to TRBD1. V was clipped by 2 bases and J by 7 bases; unmatched bases: 7. This CDR3 is 15 amino acids long. The germline CDR1 and CDR2 sequences are MDHEN and SYDVKM.

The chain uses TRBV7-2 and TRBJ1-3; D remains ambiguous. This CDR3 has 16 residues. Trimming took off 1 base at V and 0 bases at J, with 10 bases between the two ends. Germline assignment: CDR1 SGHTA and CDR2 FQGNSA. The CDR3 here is CASSLVATSSGNTIYF. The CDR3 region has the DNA TGTGCCAGCAGCTTAGTTGCGACCAGCTCTGGAAACACCATATATTTT.

As DNA, the CDR3 is TGTGCCAGCAGCTCCGGCCCGGGACTCCTGTTATCCTACAATGAGCAGTTCTTC. Translation gives CASSSGPGLLLSYNEQFF. J is TRBJ2-1 and V is TRBV13; D is possibly TRBD2 (6 bases). The ends were cut back, 4 bases at V and 1 base at J, with 20 bases in the middle. The CDR3 has 18 residues. The germline V gene has CDR1 PRHDT and CDR2 FYEKMQ (reference sequence).